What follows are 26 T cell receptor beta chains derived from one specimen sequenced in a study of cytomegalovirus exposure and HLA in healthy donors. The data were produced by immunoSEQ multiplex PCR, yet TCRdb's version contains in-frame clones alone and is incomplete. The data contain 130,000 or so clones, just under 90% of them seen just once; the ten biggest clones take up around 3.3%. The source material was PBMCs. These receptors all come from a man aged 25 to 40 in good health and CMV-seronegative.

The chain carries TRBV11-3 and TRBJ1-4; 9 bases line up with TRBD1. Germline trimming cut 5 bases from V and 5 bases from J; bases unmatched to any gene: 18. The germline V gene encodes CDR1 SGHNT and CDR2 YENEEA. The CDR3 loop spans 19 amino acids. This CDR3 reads CASSQGVLPGQGQNEKLFF. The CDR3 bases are TGTGCCAGCAGCCAAGGAGTCCTGCCGGGACAGGGCCAGAATGAAAAACTGTTTTTT.

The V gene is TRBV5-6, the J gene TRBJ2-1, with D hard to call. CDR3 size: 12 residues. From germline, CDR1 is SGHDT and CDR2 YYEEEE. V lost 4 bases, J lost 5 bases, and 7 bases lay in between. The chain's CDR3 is CASSPVDNEQFF. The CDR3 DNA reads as TGTGCCAGCAGCCCGGTCGACAATGAGCAGTTCTTC.

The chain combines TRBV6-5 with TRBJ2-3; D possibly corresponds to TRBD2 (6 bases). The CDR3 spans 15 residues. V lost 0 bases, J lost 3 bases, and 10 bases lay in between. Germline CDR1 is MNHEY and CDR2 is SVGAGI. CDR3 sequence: CASSYSSGQTDTQYF. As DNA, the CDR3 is TGTGCCAGCAGTTACTCTAGCGGTCAAACAGATACGCAGTATTTT.

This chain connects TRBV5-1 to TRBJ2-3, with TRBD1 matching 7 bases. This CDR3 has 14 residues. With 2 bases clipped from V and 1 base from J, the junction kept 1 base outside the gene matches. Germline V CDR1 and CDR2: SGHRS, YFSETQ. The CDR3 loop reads CASSFDRGTDTQYF. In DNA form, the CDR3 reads TGCGCCAGCAGCTTCGACAGGGGCACAGATACGCAGTATTTT.

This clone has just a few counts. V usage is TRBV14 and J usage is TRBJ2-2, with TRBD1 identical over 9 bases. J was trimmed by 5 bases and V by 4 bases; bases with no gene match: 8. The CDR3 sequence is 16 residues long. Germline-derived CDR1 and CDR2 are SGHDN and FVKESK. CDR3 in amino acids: CASSRTGGSRTGELFF. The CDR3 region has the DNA TGTGCCAGCAGCCGCACAGGGGGCTCGAGGACCGGGGAGCTGTTTTTT.

CDR3 amino acids: CASSPNRPTRSPYEQYF. Written as DNA, the CDR3 is TGTGCCAGCTCACCAAATCGACCCACACGGAGCCCCTACGAGCAGTACTTC. The chain couples TRBV18 to TRBJ2-7; no clear D. The CDR3 is 17 amino acids. Germline CDR1 KGHSH, CDR2 LQKENI. V was shortened by 2 bases and J by 2 bases, with 19 bases between the two germline ends.

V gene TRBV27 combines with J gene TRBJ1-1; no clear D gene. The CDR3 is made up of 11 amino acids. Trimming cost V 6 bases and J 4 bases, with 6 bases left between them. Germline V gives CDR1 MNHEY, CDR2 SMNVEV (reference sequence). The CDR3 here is CASRKSTEAFF. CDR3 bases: TGTGCCAGCAGGAAGAGCACTGAAGCTTTCTTT.

This CDR3 is CASSGDRARGYTF. CDR3 sequence (DNA): TGTGCCAGCAGTGGTGACAGGGCACGGGGCTACACCTTC. This chain uses TRBV27 with TRBJ1-2, with 7 bases fitting TRBD1. The ends lost 5 bases at V and 8 bases at J; junction bases unmatched: 8. This CDR3 spans 13 amino acids. Germline lookup yields CDR1 MNHEY and CDR2 SMNVEV (reference sequence).

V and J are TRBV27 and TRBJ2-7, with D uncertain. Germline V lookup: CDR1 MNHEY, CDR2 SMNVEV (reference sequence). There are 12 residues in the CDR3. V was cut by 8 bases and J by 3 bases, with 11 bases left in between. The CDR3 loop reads CASRGSIYEQYF. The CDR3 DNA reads TGTGCCAGCCGCGGATCTATCTACGAGCAGTACTTC.

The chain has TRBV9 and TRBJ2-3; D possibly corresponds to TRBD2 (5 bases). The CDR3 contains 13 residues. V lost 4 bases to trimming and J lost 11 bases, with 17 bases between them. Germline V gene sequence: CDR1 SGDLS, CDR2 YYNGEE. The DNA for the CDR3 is TGTGCCAGCAGCTCGGGGTCAAGCAAGGAGCAGTATTTT. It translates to CASSSGSSKEQYF.

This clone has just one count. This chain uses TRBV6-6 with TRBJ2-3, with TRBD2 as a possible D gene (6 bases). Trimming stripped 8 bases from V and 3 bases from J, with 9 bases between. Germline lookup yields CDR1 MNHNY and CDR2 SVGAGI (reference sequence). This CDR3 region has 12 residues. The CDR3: CASRGGTDTQYF. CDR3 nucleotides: TGTGCCAGCCGTGGAGGGACAGATACGCAGTATTTT.

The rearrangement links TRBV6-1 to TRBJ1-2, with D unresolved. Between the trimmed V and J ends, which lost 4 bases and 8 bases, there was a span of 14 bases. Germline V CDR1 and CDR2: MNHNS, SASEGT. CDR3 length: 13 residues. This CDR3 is CASSVNRGYGYTF. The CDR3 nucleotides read TGTGCCAGCAGTGTCAATAGAGGCTACGGCTACACCTTC.

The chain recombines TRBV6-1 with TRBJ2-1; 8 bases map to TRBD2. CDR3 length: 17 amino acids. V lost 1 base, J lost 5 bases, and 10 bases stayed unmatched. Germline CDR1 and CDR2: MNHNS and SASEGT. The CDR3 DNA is TGTGCCAGCAGTGAAGTAGGGCCTAGCGGGTTGAACAATGAGCAGTTCTTC. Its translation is CASSEVGPSGLNNEQFF.

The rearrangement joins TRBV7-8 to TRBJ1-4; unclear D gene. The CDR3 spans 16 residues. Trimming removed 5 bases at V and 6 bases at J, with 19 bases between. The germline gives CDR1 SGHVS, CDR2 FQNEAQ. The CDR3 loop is CASSPSRTGMDEKLFF. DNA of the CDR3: TGTGCCAGCAGCCCCTCCCGGACGGGGATGGATGAAAAACTGTTTTTT. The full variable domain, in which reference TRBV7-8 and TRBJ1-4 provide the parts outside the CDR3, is GAGVSQSPRYKVAKRGQDVALRCDPISGHVSLFWYQQALGQGPEFLTYFQNEAQLDKSGLPSDRFFAERPEGSVSTLKIQRTQQEDSAVYLCASSPSRTGMDEKLFFGSGTQLSVL.

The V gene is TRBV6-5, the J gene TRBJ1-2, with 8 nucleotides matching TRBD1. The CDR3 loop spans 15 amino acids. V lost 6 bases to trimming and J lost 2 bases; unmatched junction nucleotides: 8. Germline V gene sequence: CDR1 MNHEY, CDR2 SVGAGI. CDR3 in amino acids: CASRPSRDRNYGYTF. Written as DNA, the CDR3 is TGTGCCAGCAGACCATCTAGGGACAGGAACTATGGCTACACCTTC.

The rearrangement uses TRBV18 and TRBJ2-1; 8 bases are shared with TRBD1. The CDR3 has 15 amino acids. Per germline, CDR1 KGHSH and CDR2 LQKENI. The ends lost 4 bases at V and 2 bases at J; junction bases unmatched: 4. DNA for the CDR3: TGTGCCAGCTCACTTTCGACAGGGGCCTACAATGAGCAGTTCTTC. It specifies CASSLSTGAYNEQFF.

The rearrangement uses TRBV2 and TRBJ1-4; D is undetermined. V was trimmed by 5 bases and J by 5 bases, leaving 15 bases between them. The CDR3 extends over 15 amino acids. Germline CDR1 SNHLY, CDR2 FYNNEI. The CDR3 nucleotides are TGTGCCAGCAGTCCACGGACGGGGTTAAATGAAAAACTGTTTTTT. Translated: CASSPRTGLNEKLFF.

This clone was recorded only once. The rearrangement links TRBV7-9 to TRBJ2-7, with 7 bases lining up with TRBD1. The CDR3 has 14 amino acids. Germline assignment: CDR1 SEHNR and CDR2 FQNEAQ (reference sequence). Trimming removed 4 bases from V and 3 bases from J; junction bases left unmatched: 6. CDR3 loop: CASSSRQGHYEQYF. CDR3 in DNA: TGTGCCAGCAGCTCCAGACAGGGCCACTACGAGCAGTACTTC.

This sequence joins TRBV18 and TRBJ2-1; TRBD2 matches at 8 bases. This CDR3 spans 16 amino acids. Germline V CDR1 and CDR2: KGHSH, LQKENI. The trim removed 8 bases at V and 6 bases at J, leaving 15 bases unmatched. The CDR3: CASTRGTGGPTNEQFF. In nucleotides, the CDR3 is TGTGCCAGCACCCGAGGTACGGGGGGGCCAACCAATGAGCAGTTCTTC.

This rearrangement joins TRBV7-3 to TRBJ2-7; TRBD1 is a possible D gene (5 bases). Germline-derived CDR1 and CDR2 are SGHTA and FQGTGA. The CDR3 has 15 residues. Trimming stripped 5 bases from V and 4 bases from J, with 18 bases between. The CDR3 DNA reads TGTGCCAGCAGCGCCTACCAGGGATTAATATACGAGCAGTACTTC. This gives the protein CASSAYQGLIYEQYF.

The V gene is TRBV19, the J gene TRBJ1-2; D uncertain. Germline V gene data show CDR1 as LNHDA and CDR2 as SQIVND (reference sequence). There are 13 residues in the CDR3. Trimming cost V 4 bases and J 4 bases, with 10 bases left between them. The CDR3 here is CASSSWAAYGYTF. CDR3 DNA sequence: TGTGCCAGTAGTAGTTGGGCAGCCTATGGCTACACCTTC.

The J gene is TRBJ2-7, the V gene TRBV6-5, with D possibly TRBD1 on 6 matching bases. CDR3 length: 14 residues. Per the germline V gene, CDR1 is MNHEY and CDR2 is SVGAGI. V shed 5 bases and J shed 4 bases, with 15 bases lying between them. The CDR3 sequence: CASSTQGSLYEQYF. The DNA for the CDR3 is TGTGCCAGCAGTACACAGGGAAGCTTGTACGAGCAGTACTTC.

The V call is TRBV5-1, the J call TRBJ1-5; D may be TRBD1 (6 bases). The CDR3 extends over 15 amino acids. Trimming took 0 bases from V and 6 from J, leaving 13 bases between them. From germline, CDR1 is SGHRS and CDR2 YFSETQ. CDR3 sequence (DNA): TGCGCCAGCAGCTTGGAAGGCGCAGGGGCTCAGCCCCAGCATTTT. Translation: CASSLEGAGAQPQHF.

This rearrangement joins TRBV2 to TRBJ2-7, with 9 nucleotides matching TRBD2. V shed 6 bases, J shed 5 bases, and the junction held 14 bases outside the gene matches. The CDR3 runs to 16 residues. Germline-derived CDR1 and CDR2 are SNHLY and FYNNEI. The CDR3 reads CASSGAGGGAVDEQYF. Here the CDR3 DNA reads TGTGCCAGCAGCGGAGCGGGCGGGGGGGCCGTAGACGAGCAGTACTTC.

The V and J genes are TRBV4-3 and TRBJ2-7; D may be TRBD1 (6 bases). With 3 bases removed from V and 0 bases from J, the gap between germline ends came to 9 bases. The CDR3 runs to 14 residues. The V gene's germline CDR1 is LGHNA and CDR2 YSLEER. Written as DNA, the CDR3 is TGCGCCAGCAGCCAGGACAGCTACTCCTACGAGCAGTACTTC. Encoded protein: CASSQDSYSYEQYF.

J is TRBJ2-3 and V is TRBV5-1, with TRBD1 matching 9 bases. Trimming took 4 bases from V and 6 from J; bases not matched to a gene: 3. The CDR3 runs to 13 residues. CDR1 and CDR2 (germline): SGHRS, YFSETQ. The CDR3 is CASSPDRGDTQYF. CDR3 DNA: TGCGCCAGCAGCCCGGACAGGGGCGATACGCAGTATTTT.